Sequencing of this T cell receptor (beta chain) was carried out in a study of cytomegalovirus exposure and HLA in healthy donors. About the study: A prior study identified 110 million or so unique TCR beta sequences from about 200 million T cells.

Whole-study findings and limits: Likely technical artifact: a cluster of highly shared sequence variants. Later analysis suggested most CMV-associated TCR beta chains were HLA-restricted.

Healthy donors of bone marrow made up the group. The PCR employed 60 Vbeta primers together with 13 Jbeta primers. Sequencing was performed with immunoSEQ multiplex PCR; in TCRdb, only in-frame clones are kept and a portion is missing. This table holds over 150,000 clones, around 80% found once. This clone has a single count. Its antigen is not identified. CDR1 is SNHLY and CDR2 is FYNNEI in the germline V gene. The V end was cut by 6 bases, the J end by 5 bases, with 11 bases between. The CDR3 consists of 13 residues. The sample was PBMCs. The receptor's source is a woman aged 40 to 50 in good health and CMV-seronegative. V gene TRBV2 combines with J gene TRBJ1-5; D possibly corresponds to TRBD1 (6 bases). CDR3 sequence (DNA): TGTGCCAGCAGCCTTACAGGGTATCAGCCCCAGCATTTT. Protein product: CASSLTGYQPQHF.